This T cell receptor (beta chain) is drawn from a study of neurological immune-mediated disorders. General study results and limits: None of the CDR3 amino acid sequences in expanded clones turned up in more than one subject, which points to private repertoires in all groups.

CDR1 is MNHEY, CDR2 SMNVEV, per germline (reference sequence). The CDR3 totals 15 residues. V was shortened by 2 bases and J by 0 bases, with 10 bases between the two germline ends. This clonotype was counted many times. As yet, its antigen is unknown. Every sequencing run generated in excess of 180 million TCR-beta sequences. These sequences covered 15-18 subjects. TCRdb reanalysed the 5' RACE reads using MiXCR and keeps one entry per CDR3 protein. The sample gives approximately 32,000 distinct CDR3 sequences, less than 8.5% of which show up once; around 4% is in the top ten. V and J are TRBV27 and TRBJ1-2, with D possibly being TRBD1 (6 bases). Sequencing used PBMCs. This clonotype originated in a middle-aged woman in good health. This CDR3 is CASSLTRTANYGYTF. CDR3 sequence (DNA): TGTGCCAGCAGTTTAACCCGGACAGCTAACTATGGCTACACCTTC.